Listed here are 21 T cell receptor beta chains from one sample, sequenced in a study of OX40 agonist ivuxolimab in advanced cancers. TCRdb's table, derived via immunoSEQ multiplex PCR, lists solely in-frame clones and lacks some. Of roughly 62,000 clones listed, 85% are singletons. This specimen was CD4+ or CD8+ T cells sorted from blood, taken in a trial of the OX40 agonist ivuxolimab. Source of these receptors: an adult with an advanced solid tumor such as melanoma, head and neck, liver or kidney cancer.

The CDR3 bases are TGTGCCAGCACCCTGGGGAGGGCGGGTCAGCCCCAGCATTTT. Translating gives CASTLGRAGQPQHF. The genes are TRBV28 and TRBJ1-5; no reliable D call. In germline, CDR1 is MDHEN, CDR2 SYDVKM. V lost 7 bases to trimming and J lost 6 bases, with 16 bases between them. The CDR3 is 14 amino acids.

The J gene is TRBJ2-1, the V gene TRBV18, with 7 bases identical to TRBD1. CDR3 length: 14 amino acids. Germline CDR1 is KGHSH and CDR2 is LQKENI. V was pared by 5 bases and J by 0 bases, with 1 base of the junction left unmatched. CDR3 residues: CASSRDSSYNEQFF. CDR3 nucleotides: TGTGCCAGCTCAAGGGACAGCTCCTACAATGAGCAGTTCTTC.

The genes are TRBV4-2 and TRBJ1-1; no clear D. V was shortened by 0 bases and J by 4 bases, with 15 bases between the two germline ends. CDR3 length equals 16 residues. Germline assignment: CDR1 LGHNA and CDR2 YNFKEQ. The chain's CDR3 is CASSQDLGGYSTEAFF. In DNA form, the CDR3 reads TGTGCCAGCAGCCAAGATCTAGGAGGGTACTCCACTGAAGCTTTCTTT.

The genes are TRBV18 and TRBJ2-3, with D perhaps matching TRBD1 or TRBD2 (5 bases each). Germline CDR1 KGHSH, CDR2 LQKENI. The V gene lost 3 bases and the J gene lost 0 bases, with 16 bases spanning the gap. This CDR3 has 17 residues. The CDR3 is CASSPAGRVTSTDTQYF. In DNA form, the CDR3 reads TGTGCCAGCTCACCGGCAGGGAGAGTGACTAGCACAGATACGCAGTATTTT.

CDR3 region: CASSLGQTNSPLHF. The CDR3 DNA sequence: TGTGCCAGCAGCTTGGGACAGACCAATTCACCCCTCCACTTT. The rearrangement links TRBV7-2 to TRBJ1-6; 7 nucleotides match TRBD1. V lost 3 bases to trimming and J lost 7 bases; unmatched junction nucleotides: 3. In germline, CDR1 is SGHTA, CDR2 FQGNSA. This CDR3 is 14 amino acids long.

This chain connects TRBV9 to TRBJ2-6; D is unresolved. V was shortened by 2 bases and J by 0 bases, with 6 bases between the two germline ends. Germline lookup yields CDR1 SGDLS and CDR2 YYNGEE. The CDR3 runs 15 residues. The CDR3 DNA sequence: TGTGCCAGCAGCGTCGCCCACTCTGGGGCCAACGTCCTGACTTTC. Its protein product is CASSVAHSGANVLTF.

The genes are TRBV7-9 and TRBJ2-2; 7 bases agree with TRBD1. Unmatched junction bases numbered 6, after V lost 3 bases and J lost 2 bases. From germline, CDR1 is SEHNR and CDR2 FQNEAQ (reference sequence). This CDR3 comprises 16 residues. The CDR3 spells CASSFSRGKNTGELFF. The DNA for the CDR3 is TGTGCCAGCAGCTTTTCCAGGGGGAAAAACACCGGGGAGCTGTTTTTT. The whole variable domain, remainder taken from reference TRBV7-9 and TRBJ2-2, is DTGVSQNPRHKITKRGQNVTFRCDPISEHNRLYWYRQTLGQGPEFLTYFQNEAQLEKSRLLSDRFSAERPKGSFSTLEIQRTEQGDSAMYLCASSFSRGKNTGELFFGEGSRLTVL.

V is TRBV19 and J is TRBJ1-2, with D uncertain. V lost 7 bases to trimming and J lost 4 bases, with 13 bases between them. This CDR3 is 13 amino acids long. The germline gives CDR1 LNHDA, CDR2 SQIVND (reference sequence). CDR3 in DNA: TGTGCCAGTAACGACCGAGACACCTATGGCTACACCTTC. Amino acids: CASNDRDTYGYTF.

The chain links TRBV14 to TRBJ2-2, with D possibly called TRBD1 or TRBD2 (5 bases each). This CDR3 is built from 16 residues. V was pared by 7 bases and J by 4 bases, with 19 bases between. CDR1 is SGHDN and CDR2 is FVKESK in the germline V gene. The CDR3 DNA reads as TGTGCCAGCACCTCTTCCCAGGGCGCGGGCACCGGGGAGCTGTTTTTT. Protein: CASTSSQGAGTGELFF. The variable domain in full, completed from reference TRBV14 and TRBJ2-2, reads EAGVTQFPSHSVIEKGQTVTLRCDPISGHDNLYWYRRVMGKEIKFLLHFVKESKQDESGMPNNRFLAERTGGTYSTLKVQPAELEDSGVYFCASTSSQGAGTGELFFGEGSRLTVL.

CDR3 in amino acids: CASSFSGGTDTQYF. CDR3 bases: TGCGCCAGCAGTTTCTCGGGAGGGACAGATACGCAGTATTTT. J is TRBJ2-3 and V is TRBV5-1; 8 bases fit TRBD2. In germline, CDR1 is SGHRS, CDR2 YFSETQ. V trimming: 5 bases; J trimming: 3 bases; junction bases outside the gene matches: 5. The CDR3 extends over 14 amino acids.

The chain employs TRBV18 and TRBJ2-3, with D hard to call. Germline loops: CDR1 KGHSH, CDR2 LQKENI. The V end was cut by 1 base, the J end by 4 bases, with 6 bases between. The CDR3 sequence is 13 residues long. CDR3 region: CASSPQVSDTQYF. DNA of the CDR3: TGTGCCAGCTCACCACAGGTATCAGATACGCAGTATTTT.

The V gene is TRBV30, the J gene TRBJ2-1; D unclear. The germline gives CDR1 GTSNPN, CDR2 SVGIG (reference sequence). Trimming removed 2 bases at V and 5 bases at J, with 13 bases between. The CDR3 consists of 14 residues. For the CDR3, the DNA is TGTGCCTGGAGTCATTGGGAAGGGAACAATGAGCAGTTCTTC. This gives the protein CAWSHWEGNNEQFF.

This clone was detected a few times. This sequence joins TRBV30 and TRBJ2-2; no firm D call. Germline CDR1 GTSNPN, CDR2 SVGIG (reference sequence). The V end lost 0 bases, the J end lost 1 base, and 6 bases lay between the germline ends. The CDR3 is 14 amino acids. CDR3 in DNA: TGTGCCTGGAGTGTAGCTCGGAACACCGGGGAGCTGTTTTTT. Translation gives CAWSVARNTGELFF.

This clone occurred once. V usage is TRBV19 and J usage is TRBJ2-5, with D unresolved. V was clipped by 6 bases and J by 2 bases, with 13 bases between them. Germline V gives CDR1 LNHDA, CDR2 SQIVND (reference sequence). There are 14 residues in the CDR3. This CDR3 is CASSYRAQQETQYF. The CDR3 bases are TGTGCCAGTAGCTACAGAGCGCAACAAGAGACCCAGTACTTC. Filled out from reference TRBV19 and TRBJ2-5, the complete variable domain reads DGGITQSPKYLFRKEGQNVTLSCEQNLNHDAMYWYRQDPGQGLRLIYYSQIVNDFQKGDIAEGYSVSREKKESFPLTVTSAQKNPTAFYLCASSYRAQQETQYFGPGTRLLVL.

The table lists this clone with a few counts. The chain recombines TRBV19 with TRBJ2-3, with TRBD2 matching over 7 bases. This CDR3 has 15 amino acids. Germline CDR1 is LNHDA and CDR2 is SQIVND (reference sequence). The trim removed 6 bases at V and 2 bases at J, leaving 8 bases unmatched. The CDR3 loop reads CASRGVAGDTDTQYF. The CDR3, as DNA: TGTGCCAGTAGGGGGGTCGCGGGGGACACAGATACGCAGTATTTT. Drawing the rest from reference TRBV19 and TRBJ2-3, the complete variable domain is DGGITQSPKYLFRKEGQNVTLSCEQNLNHDAMYWYRQDPGQGLRLIYYSQIVNDFQKGDIAEGYSVSREKKESFPLTVTSAQKNPTAFYLCASRGVAGDTDTQYFGPGTRLTVL.

CDR3 sequence (DNA): TGTGCCAGCAGACCTAGCGGGGGGGCCGGGGATACGCAGTATTTT. This translates into CASRPSGGAGDTQYF. The chain is built from TRBV6-6 and TRBJ2-3; 12 bases match TRBD2. With V trimmed by 6 bases and J by 6 bases, 7 bases remained unmatched. There are 15 residues in the CDR3. Germline CDR1 reads MNHNY; CDR2 reads SVGAGI (reference sequence).

The chain is built from TRBV6-5 and TRBJ2-2; weak D call: TRBD1 (5 bases). Between the trimmed V and J ends, which lost 6 bases and 3 bases, there was a span of 14 bases. Looked up from germline, CDR1 is MNHEY and CDR2 is SVGAGI. The CDR3 length is 15 residues. CDR3 loop: CASSPVGPYTGELFF. The CDR3 region has the DNA TGTGCCAGCAGCCCAGTGGGGCCTTACACCGGGGAGCTGTTTTTT.

The rearrangement links TRBV9 to TRBJ2-6; D is undetermined. The germline V and J ends were trimmed by 0 bases and 0 bases, with 19 bases remaining between them. The CDR3 sequence is 20 residues long. Germline CDR1 SGDLS, CDR2 YYNGEE. CDR3 bases: TGTGCCAGCAGCGTAGACTCTCCGGGCAAGATCTCCTCTGGGGCCAACGTCCTGACTTTC. Translated: CASSVDSPGKISSGANVLTF.

The rearrangement joins TRBV7-3 to TRBJ2-3; no reliable D call. The CDR3 covers 14 residues. The V end was cut by 6 bases, the J end by 2 bases, with 12 bases between. CDR1 and CDR2 (germline): SGHTA, FQGTGA. The CDR3 loop reads CASRPGRNTDTQYF. Here the CDR3 DNA reads TGTGCCAGCAGGCCTGGTCGAAACACAGATACGCAGTATTTT. Full variable domain (outside the CDR3, taken from reference TRBV7-3 and TRBJ2-3): GAGVSQTPSNKVTEKGKYVELRCDPISGHTALYWYRQSLGQGPEFLIYFQGTGAADDSGLPNDRFFAVRPEGSVSTLKIQRTERGDSAVYLCASRPGRNTDTQYFGPGTRLTVL.

The chain recombines TRBV10-2 with TRBJ1-1, with D tentatively TRBD1 (6 bases). CDR3 size: 13 residues. Trimming removed 10 bases from V and 4 bases from J, with 16 bases in between. CDR1 and CDR2 (germline): WSHSY, SAAADI. The CDR3 region has the DNA TGCGCCACCCGCTTACAGGGTACCACTGAAGCTTTCTTT. Translation: CATRLQGTTEAFF.

The V gene is TRBV30, the J gene TRBJ2-7; possibly TRBD1 or TRBD2 for D (5 bases each). This CDR3 region has 14 residues. CDR1 and CDR2 from the germline V gene are GTSNPN and SVGIG (reference sequence). With 2 bases removed from V and 6 bases from J, the gap between germline ends came to 17 bases. CDR3 in amino acids: CAWSFGTESGEQYF. The CDR3 region has the DNA TGTGCCTGGAGTTTCGGGACGGAAAGTGGCGAGCAGTACTTC.